The rows below give T cell receptor beta chains drawn from one sample of a study of CD8+ T cells in alopecia areata. Libraries were prepared by immunoSEQ multiplex PCR; TCRdb keeps only in-frame clonotypes and omits some of them. The sample records 190,000 or so clones, around 58% being singletons. The sequencing used CD8+ T cells sorted from blood, collected at week 24, from a patient treated with tofacitinib. The receptors come from a human donor with alopecia areata. CDR3s include the opening cysteine and the closing phenylalanine or tryptophan. The order of the fields is clone size, D gene, J gene, V gene, CDR3 DNA, CDR3 protein. D genes are given only for firm matches. The size field is filled for only some rows; it gives once, few, many or a size class.

.,TRBD2,TRBJ2-1,TRBV2,TGTGCCAGCAGCGGACTAGCGGGGGGGAATGAGCAGTTCTTC,CASSGLAGGNEQFF
.,.,TRBJ2-4,TRBV9,TGTGCCAGCAGCGTAGGCGGGGGCGAACACAAAAACATTCAGTACTTC,CASSVGGGEHKNIQYF
.,.,TRBJ2-3,TRBV11-2,TGTGCCAGCAGCTCCCCCCGGGCAGGGGGCACAGATACGCAGTATTTT,CASSSPRAGGTDTQYF
.,.,TRBJ1-6,TRBV2,TGTGCCAGCAGTGAATCCCCACAACAGGGATCACCCCTCCACTTT,CASSESPQQGSPLHF
.,TRBD1,TRBJ1-1,TRBV25-1,TGTGCCAGCAGTGACGCCAGGGACAGGGGGTTGAACACTGAAGCTTTCTTT,CASSDARDRGLNTEAFF
.,.,TRBJ2-1,TRBV4-1,TGCGCCAGCAGCCAAGGCGGGGCCTACAATGAGCAGTTCTTC,CASSQGGAYNEQFF
.,.,TRBJ1-5,TRBV30,TGTGCCGCCGATTCCGGGGGCCAGCCCCAGCATTTT,CAADSGGQPQHF
.,.,TRBJ2-1,TRBV30,TGTGCCTGGAAGCAGGACTACAATGAGCAGTTCTTC,CAWKQDYNEQFF
.,.,TRBJ2-5,TRBV5-6,TGTGCCAGCAGCCCCCCCGCGGGGGCCCAGGAGACCCAGTACTTC,CASSPPAGAQETQYF
.,TRBD1,TRBJ2-1,TRBV5-1,TGCGCCAGCAGCTTTCCAGGGGGCTTGAATGAGCAGTTCTTC,CASSFPGGLNEQFF
.,.,TRBJ1-4,TRBV5-1,TGCGCCAGCAGCTTTCTCAGTCCGAATGAAAAACTGTTTTTT,CASSFLSPNEKLFF
.,.,TRBJ1-6,TRBV4-2,TGTGCCAGCAGCCAAGGGGAGGTATTGACTTATAATTCACCCCTCCACTTT,CASSQGEVLTYNSPLHF
.,.,TRBJ1-1,TRBV30,TGTGCCTGGATAAGGTCGGTGGATGGGGAAGCTTTCTTT,CAWIRSVDGEAFF
.,TRBD1,TRBJ1-1,TRBV19,TGTGCCAGTAGTACCGGGACAGGGAACACTGAAGCTTTCTTT,CASSTGTGNTEAFF
.,.,TRBJ2-2,TRBV12-5,TGTGCTAGTGGTTTGGTACGAGGGAAAAACACCGGGGAGCTGTTTTTT,CASGLVRGKNTGELFF
once,.,TRBJ2-5,TRBV7-3,TGTGCCAGCAGCTTAAGGACCCAAGAGACCCAGTACTTC,CASSLRTQETQYF
few,.,TRBJ1-5,TRBV25-1,TGTGCCAGCAGAGCGAAGGGAAGCAATCAGCCCCAGCATTTT,CASRAKGSNQPQHF
few,TRBD1,TRBJ2-1,TRBV7-9,TGTGCCACTACCGGGACAGGGAACCACAATGAGCAGTTCTTC,CATTGTGNHNEQFF
.,.,TRBJ1-4,TRBV7-9,TGTGCCAGCAGCTACGACAGGAATAATGAAAAACTGTTTTTT,CASSYDRNNEKLFF
few,.,TRBJ1-1,TRBV2,TGTGCCGGCGCTCCGGGCCTAGGGGACACTGAAGCTTTCTTT,CAGAPGLGDTEAFF
few,.,TRBJ2-7,TRBV27,TGTGCCAGCAGCCTCACAGATTCCTACGAGCAGTACTTC,CASSLTDSYEQYF
few,.,TRBJ2-5,TRBV7-9,TGTGCCAGCAGCCCCCTGGAGTTTCAAGAGACCCAGTACTTC,CASSPLEFQETQYF
.,TRBD1,TRBJ1-2,TRBV30,TGTGCCTGGAGTAAGATCCAAGGGGGCTTTGGCTACACCTTC,CAWSKIQGGFGYTF
few,TRBD1,TRBJ2-7,TRBV11-2,TGTGCCAGCAGCTTAGAAACAGGGGCCCTACGGGAGCAGTACTTC,CASSLETGALREQYF
few,.,TRBJ2-1,TRBV29-1,TGCAGCCTTGACAGTTACAATGAGCAGTTCTTC,CSLDSYNEQFF
few,.,TRBJ1-3,TRBV7-2,TGTGCCAGCAGCTTTGCAGGGTCATCTGGAAACACCATATATTTT,CASSFAGSSGNTIYF
few,TRBD1,TRBJ2-5,TRBV5-6,TGTGCCAGCAGCGAAGGCCCGGGACAGGGGAACCAAGAGACCCAGTACTTC,CASSEGPGQGNQETQYF
.,TRBD2,TRBJ2-5,TRBV13,TGTGCCAGCAGCTCCGGACTAGCGGGGGGCAGCCAAGAGACCCAGTACTTC,CASSSGLAGGSQETQYF
.,.,TRBJ1-2,TRBV27,TGTGCCAGCAGCCGAGGACAGAGGGACTATGGCTACACCTTC,CASSRGQRDYGYTF
.,.,TRBJ2-1,TRBV4-2,TGTGCCAGCAGCCAAGACCCCGGGACACAAGGTAGTGGTAGTGAGCAGTTCTTC,CASSQDPGTQGSGSEQFF
.,.,TRBJ1-5,TRBV7-6,TGTGCCAGCAGCTTATTCCGGGGGCTTAGCAATCAGCCCCAGCATTTT,CASSLFRGLSNQPQHF
few,TRBD2,TRBJ2-1,TRBV29-1,TGCAGCGTTCGACTAGCGGGGTACAATGAGCAGTTCTTC,CSVRLAGYNEQFF
few,.,TRBJ2-1,TRBV11-2,TGTGCCAGCAGCGATTGGACGGATAACTCCTACAATGAGCAGTTCTTC,CASSDWTDNSYNEQFF
.,.,TRBJ2-1,TRBV7-9,TGTGCCAGCAGCTTAGTCCGGGGGCCGGGCTCCTACAATGAGCAGTTCTTC,CASSLVRGPGSYNEQFF
few,TRBD1,TRBJ2-5,TRBV11-2,TGTGCCAGCAGCCCTAGACAGGGGGCTGGAGAGACCCAGTACTTC,CASSPRQGAGETQYF
.,.,TRBJ1-1,TRBV9,TGTGCCAGCAGCGTAGGAAGAGGAGGGTTGAACACTGAAGCTTTCTTT,CASSVGRGGLNTEAFF
.,TRBD1,TRBJ1-2,TRBV4-1,TGCGCCAGCAGCCAAGAGGCAGGGGGCAACTATGGCTACACCTTC,CASSQEAGGNYGYTF
.,.,TRBJ2-1,TRBV29-1,TGCAGCGTTGAAGAAGATGAGCGCGCTGAGCAGTTCTTC,CSVEEDERAEQFF
few,.,TRBJ1-2,TRBV9,TGTGCCAGCGATGGCTACACCTTC,CASDGYTF
.,.,TRBJ2-4,TRBV6-5,TGTGCCAGCAGTTACGGGCAGGGGACCATTCAGTACTTC,CASSYGQGTIQYF
few,.,TRBJ1-5,TRBV23-1,TGCGCCAGCAGTCAAGGTTTGCAAGGTTGGCGAACCATGCATTTT,CASSQGLQGWRTMHF
once,.,TRBJ1-1,TRBV4-2,TGTGCCAGCAGCCAATACAGGGAGGACACTGAAGCTTTCTTT,CASSQYREDTEAFF
.,.,TRBJ2-7,TRBV7-9,TGTGCCAGCAGCTTAGCTAGCTCCTCCTCCTACGAGCAGTACTTC,CASSLASSSSYEQYF
.,.,TRBJ2-5,TRBV10-3,TGTGCCATCAGTGGGACAGTAGAGACCCAGTACTTC,CAISGTVETQYF
.,.,TRBJ2-7,TRBV20-1,TGCAGTGCCACGGAAGCGGACGAGCAGTACTTC,CSATEADEQYF